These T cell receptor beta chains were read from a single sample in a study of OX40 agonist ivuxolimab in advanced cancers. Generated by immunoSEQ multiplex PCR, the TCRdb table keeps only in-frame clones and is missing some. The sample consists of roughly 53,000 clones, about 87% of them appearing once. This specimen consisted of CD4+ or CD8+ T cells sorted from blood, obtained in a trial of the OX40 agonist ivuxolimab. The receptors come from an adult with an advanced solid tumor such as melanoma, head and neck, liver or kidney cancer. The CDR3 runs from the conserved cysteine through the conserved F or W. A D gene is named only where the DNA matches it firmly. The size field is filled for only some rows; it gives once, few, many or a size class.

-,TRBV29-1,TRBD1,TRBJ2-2,CSVDDRGSGELFF,TGCAGCGTTGACGACAGGGGGTCCGGGGAGCTGTTTTTT
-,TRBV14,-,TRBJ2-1,CASSQDSGLSRLPIFF,TGTGCCAGCAGCCAAGATTCGGGGCTCTCGCGGTTACCTATTTTCTTC
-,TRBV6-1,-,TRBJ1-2,CATRSFGANYGYTF,TGTGCCACCAGAAGTTTCGGAGCTAACTATGGCTACACCTTC
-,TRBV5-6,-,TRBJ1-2,CASTLGRGSYGYTF,TGTGCCAGCACCTTGGGAAGGGGTAGCTATGGCTACACCTTC
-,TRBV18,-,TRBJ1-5,CASSRSPGSNQPQHF,TGTGCCAGCTCACGGTCCCCGGGGAGCAATCAGCCCCAGCATTTT
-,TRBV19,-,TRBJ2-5,CATKSGGETQYF,TGTGCCACAAAAAGCGGCGGGGAGACCCAGTACTTC
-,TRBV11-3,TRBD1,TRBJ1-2,CASSHPDRGLNGYTF,TGTGCCAGCAGCCACCCCGACAGGGGGCTCAATGGCTACACCTTC
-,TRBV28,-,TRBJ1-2,CASSTGQPNYGYTF,TGTGCCAGCAGCACCGGACAGCCGAACTATGGCTACACCTTC
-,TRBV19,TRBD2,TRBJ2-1,CASNHGRALHEQFF,TGTGCCAGTAATCACGGGAGGGCCTTACATGAGCAGTTCTTC
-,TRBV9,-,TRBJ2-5,CASSVAPAAGQQETQYF,TGTGCCAGCAGCGTAGCTCCCGCCGCGGGACAGCAAGAGACCCAGTACTTC
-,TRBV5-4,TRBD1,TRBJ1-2,CASSPREGTVYGYTF,TGTGCCAGCAGCCCGAGAGAGGGGACAGTGTATGGCTACACCTTC
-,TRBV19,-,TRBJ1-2,CASSNPGHKEGNYGYTF,TGTGCCAGTAGTAACCCGGGACACAAAGAGGGTAACTATGGCTACACCTTC
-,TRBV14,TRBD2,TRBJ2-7,CASSLGRSGSSYEQYF,TGTGCCAGCAGTCTTGGCCGTAGCGGGAGTTCGTACGAGCAGTACTTC
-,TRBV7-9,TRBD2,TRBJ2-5,CASSLTSGSQETQYF,TGTGCCAGCAGCTTAACTAGCGGTTCACAAGAGACCCAGTACTTC
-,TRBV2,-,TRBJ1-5,CASSVRQTDQPQHF,TGTGCCAGCAGTGTACGGCAGACAGATCAGCCCCAGCATTTT
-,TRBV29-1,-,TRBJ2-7,CSVEEPGNLHEQYF,TGCAGCGTTGAAGAGCCAGGGAATCTCCACGAGCAGTACTTC
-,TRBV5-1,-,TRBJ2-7,CASSLASRGGYEQYF,TGCGCCAGCAGCTTGGCCTCGAGGGGAGGTTACGAGCAGTACTTC
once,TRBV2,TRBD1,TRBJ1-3,CASSYGTVKDSGNTIYF,TGTGCCAGCAGCTACGGGACAGTGAAGGACTCTGGAAACACCATATATTTT
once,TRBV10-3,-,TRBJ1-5,CATRWGFGQPQHF,TGTGCCACCCGGTGGGGGTTCGGACAGCCCCAGCATTTT
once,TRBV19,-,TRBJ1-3,CASSIETGNTIYF,TGTGCCAGTAGTATAGAGACTGGAAACACCATATATTTT
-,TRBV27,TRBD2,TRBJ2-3,CASAGTSGTDTQYF,TGTGCCAGTGCCGGGACTAGCGGCACAGATACGCAGTATTTT
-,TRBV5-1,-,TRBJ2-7,CASSLAGGSYEQYF,TGCGCCAGCAGCTTGGCCGGCGGTTCCTACGAGCAGTACTTC
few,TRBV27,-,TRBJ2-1,CASTRYGVSEQFF,TGTGCCAGCACCCGATATGGGGTCAGTGAGCAGTTCTTC
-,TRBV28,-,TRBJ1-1,CASSRLTGVMNTEAFF,TGTGCCAGCAGCCGCCTGACAGGCGTCATGAACACTGAAGCTTTCTTT
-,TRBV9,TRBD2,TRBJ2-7,CASSVGLAGGSEQYF,TGTGCCAGCAGCGTAGGCCTAGCGGGAGGGAGCGAGCAGTACTTC
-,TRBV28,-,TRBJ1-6,CASSTPAPGDMGNSPLHF,TGTGCCAGCAGTACCCCAGCCCCCGGGGATATGGGAAATTCACCCCTCCACTTT
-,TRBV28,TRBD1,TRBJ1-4,CASSLSGQGGRKLFF,TGTGCCAGCAGTTTATCGGGGCAGGGGGGTAGGAAACTGTTTTTT
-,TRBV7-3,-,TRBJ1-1,CASSFQGNTEAFF,TGTGCCAGCAGCTTCCAGGGGAACACTGAAGCTTTCTTT
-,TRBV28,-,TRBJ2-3,CASSPRPGVTDTQYF,TGTGCCAGCAGTCCCAGACCGGGGGTAACAGATACGCAGTATTTT
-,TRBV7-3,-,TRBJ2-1,CASSLRIGQEQFF,TGTGCCAGCAGCTTAAGGATCGGCCAGGAGCAGTTCTTC
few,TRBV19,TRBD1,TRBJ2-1,CASSPRQGHVYNEQFF,TGTGCCAGTAGTCCGAGACAGGGACACGTTTACAATGAGCAGTTCTTC
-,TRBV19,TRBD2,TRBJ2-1,CASSIRGDSPMVQFF,TGTGCCAGTAGTATTCGGGGGGACTCACCGATGGTGCAGTTCTTC
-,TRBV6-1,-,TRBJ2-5,CASSSGTLFGAQYF,TGTGCCAGCAGTTCAGGGACGTTATTCGGGGCCCAGTACTTC
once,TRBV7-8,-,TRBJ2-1,CASSSGVNEQFF,TGTGCCAGCAGCTCAGGGGTAAATGAGCAGTTCTTC
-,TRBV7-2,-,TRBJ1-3,CASSSGGSGNTIYF,TGTGCCAGCAGCTCGGGGGGCTCTGGAAACACCATATATTTT
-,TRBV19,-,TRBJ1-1,CASSITQAIMNTEAFF,TGTGCCAGTAGTATCACCCAGGCTATCATGAACACTGAAGCTTTCTTT
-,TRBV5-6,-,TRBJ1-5,CASSLRNQPQHF,TGTGCCAGCAGCTTACGAAATCAGCCCCAGCATTTT
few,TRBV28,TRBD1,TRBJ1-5,CASSYRLQGGQPQHF,TGTGCCAGCAGTTATCGGCTACAGGGGGGTCAGCCCCAGCATTTT
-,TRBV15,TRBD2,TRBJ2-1,CATSRGSSGKGNEQFF,TGTGCCACCAGCAGAGGGTCCAGCGGGAAGGGCAATGAGCAGTTCTTC
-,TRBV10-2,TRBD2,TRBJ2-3,CASATSGSSDTQYF,TGCGCCAGCGCGACTAGCGGGAGTTCAGATACGCAGTATTTT
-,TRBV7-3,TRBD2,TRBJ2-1,CASSLTSGISNEQFF,TGTGCCAGCAGCTTAACTAGCGGGATATCCAATGAGCAGTTCTTC
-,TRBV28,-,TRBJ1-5,CASNGVRNQPQHF,TGTGCCAGCAATGGGGTCCGGAATCAGCCCCAGCATTTT
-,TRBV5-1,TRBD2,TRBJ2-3,CASSGRPGLAGGAGTQYF,TGCGCCAGCAGCGGCAGGCCGGGACTAGCGGGAGGGGCTGGTACGCAGTATTTT
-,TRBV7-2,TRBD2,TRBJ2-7,CASSREGIDEQYF,TGTGCCAGCAGCCGGGAGGGTATCGACGAGCAGTACTTC
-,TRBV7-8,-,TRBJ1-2,CASSLNRVGHYGYTF,TGTGCCAGCAGCCTAAACAGGGTCGGACACTATGGCTACACCTTC
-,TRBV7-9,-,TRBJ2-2,CASSFLASNTGELFF,TGTGCCAGCAGCTTCCTGGCTTCGAACACCGGGGAGCTGTTTTTT
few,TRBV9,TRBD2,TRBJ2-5,CASSSGRGQETQYF,TGTGCCAGCAGTAGCGGGAGGGGACAAGAGACCCAGTACTTC
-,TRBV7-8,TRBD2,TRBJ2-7,CASSPQRGRLAGGVRYEQYF,TGTGCCAGCAGCCCCCAGAGGGGTAGGCTAGCGGGAGGAGTTCGTTACGAGCAGTACTTC
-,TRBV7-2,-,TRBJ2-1,CASSPGEYGEQFF,TGTGCCAGCTCCCCGGGGGAGTACGGTGAGCAGTTCTTC
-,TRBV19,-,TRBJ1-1,CASSSRGQRPQNTEAFF,TGTGCCAGTAGTAGTCGCGGACAGAGACCTCAGAACACTGAAGCTTTCTTT
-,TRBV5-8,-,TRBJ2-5,CASSRKGKETQYF,TGTGCCAGCAGCAGAAAGGGAAAAGAGACCCAGTACTTC
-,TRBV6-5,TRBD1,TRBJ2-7,CASSYRQGAYEQYF,TGTGCCAGCAGTTACAGACAGGGGGCATACGAGCAGTACTTC
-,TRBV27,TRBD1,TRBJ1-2,CASSPWTGGFNYGYTF,TGTGCCAGCAGTCCGTGGACAGGGGGTTTTAACTATGGCTACACCTTC